The 2 T cell receptor beta chains below come from one sample, sequenced in a study of blood T cells in healthy people across ages. Using a J-beta primer mix together with a sample-barcoded 5' primer, a second PCR was run for roughly 7 to 12 cycles. From the 5' RACE reads, TCRdb called clonotypes with MiXCR, one entry per CDR3 protein. The sample includes roughly 730,000 distinct CDR3 sequences, 45% to 70% of them seen just once. Sample: blood. Receptors were obtained from a man aged 35 to 55 in good health.

The rearrangement links TRBV6-5 to TRBJ1-4; D might be TRBD1 (6 bases). Looked up from germline, CDR1 is MNHEY and CDR2 is SVGAGI. V shed 5 bases and J shed 8 bases, with 18 bases lying between them. This CDR3 has 15 amino acids. Here the CDR3 reads CASSGQRPPQEKLFF. In nucleotides, the CDR3 is TGTGCCAGCAGTGGACAGCGACCCCCGCAAGAAAAACTGTTTTTT.

This rearrangement joins TRBV7-9 to TRBJ2-5, with 10 bases aligning to TRBD1. CDR1 is SEHNR, CDR2 FQNEAQ, per germline (reference sequence). This CDR3 has 15 amino acids. The trim removed 2 bases at V and 11 bases at J, leaving 11 bases unmatched. In DNA, the CDR3 is TGTGCCAGCAGCTTATTCCCGGGACAGGGGCCAAGGCAGTACTTC. It translates to CASSLFPGQGPRQYF.